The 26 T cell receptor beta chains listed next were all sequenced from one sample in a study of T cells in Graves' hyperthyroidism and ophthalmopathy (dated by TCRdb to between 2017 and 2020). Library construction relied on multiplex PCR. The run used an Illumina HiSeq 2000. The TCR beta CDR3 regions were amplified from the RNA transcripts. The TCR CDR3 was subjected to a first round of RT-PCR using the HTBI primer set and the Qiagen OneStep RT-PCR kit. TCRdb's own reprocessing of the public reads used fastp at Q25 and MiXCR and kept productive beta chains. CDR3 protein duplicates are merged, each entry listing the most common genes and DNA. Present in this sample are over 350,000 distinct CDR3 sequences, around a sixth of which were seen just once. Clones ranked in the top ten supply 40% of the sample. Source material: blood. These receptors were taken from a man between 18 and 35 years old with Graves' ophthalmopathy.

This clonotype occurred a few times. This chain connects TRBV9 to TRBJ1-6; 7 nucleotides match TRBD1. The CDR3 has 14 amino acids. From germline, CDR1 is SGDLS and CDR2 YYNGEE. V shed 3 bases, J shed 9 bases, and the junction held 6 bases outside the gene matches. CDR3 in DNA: TGTGCCAGCAGCGACGACAGGGCGGTTTCACCCCTCCACTTT. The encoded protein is CASSDDRAVSPLHF.

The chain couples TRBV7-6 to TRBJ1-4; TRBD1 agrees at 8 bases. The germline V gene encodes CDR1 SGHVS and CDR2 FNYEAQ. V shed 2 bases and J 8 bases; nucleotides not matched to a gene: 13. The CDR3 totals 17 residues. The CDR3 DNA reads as TGTGCCAGCAGCTTACCCAGCTACAGGGGGGAGGGGGAAAAACTGTTTTTT. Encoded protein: CASSLPSYRGEGEKLFF.

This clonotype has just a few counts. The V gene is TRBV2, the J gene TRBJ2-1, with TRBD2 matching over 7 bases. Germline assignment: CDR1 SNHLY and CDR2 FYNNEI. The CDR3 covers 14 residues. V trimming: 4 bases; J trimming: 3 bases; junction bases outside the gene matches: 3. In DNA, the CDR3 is TGTGCCAGCAGTGCCCGCGGGAGCTACAATGAGCAGTTCTTC. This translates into CASSARGSYNEQFF.

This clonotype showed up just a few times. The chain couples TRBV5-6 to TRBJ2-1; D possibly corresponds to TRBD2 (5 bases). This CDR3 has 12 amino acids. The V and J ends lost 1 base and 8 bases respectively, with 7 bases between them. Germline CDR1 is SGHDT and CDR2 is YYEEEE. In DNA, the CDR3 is TGTGCCAGCAGCTTGACCGGGGATGAGCAGTTCTTC. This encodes CASSLTGDEQFF.

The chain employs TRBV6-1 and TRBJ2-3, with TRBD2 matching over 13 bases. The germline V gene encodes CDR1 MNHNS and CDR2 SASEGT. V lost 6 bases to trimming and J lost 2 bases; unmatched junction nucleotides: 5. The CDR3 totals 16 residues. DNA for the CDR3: TGTGCCAGCAGCAACGGACTAGCGGGGGCCACAGATACGCAGTATTTT. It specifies CASSNGLAGATDTQYF.

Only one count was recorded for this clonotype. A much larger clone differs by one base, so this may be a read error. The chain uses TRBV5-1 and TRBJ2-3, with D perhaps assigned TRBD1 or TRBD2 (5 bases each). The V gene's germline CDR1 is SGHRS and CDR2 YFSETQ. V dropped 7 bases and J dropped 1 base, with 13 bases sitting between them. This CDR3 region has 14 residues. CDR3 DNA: TGCGCCAGCGATCTTGGGGGTGGCACAGATACGCAGTATTTT. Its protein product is CASDLGGGTDTQYF.

DNA of the CDR3: TGTGCCAGCAGCCAAGAAGGCTTCCAGGTTCCGGGCTATGGCTACACCTTC. Its translation is CASSQEGFQVPGYGYTF. The chain carries TRBV3-1 and TRBJ1-2; no clear D gene. Between the trimmed V and J ends, which lost 0 bases and 4 bases, there was a span of 18 bases. Germline CDR1 is LGHDT and CDR2 is YNNKEL (reference sequence). The CDR3 runs to 17 residues.

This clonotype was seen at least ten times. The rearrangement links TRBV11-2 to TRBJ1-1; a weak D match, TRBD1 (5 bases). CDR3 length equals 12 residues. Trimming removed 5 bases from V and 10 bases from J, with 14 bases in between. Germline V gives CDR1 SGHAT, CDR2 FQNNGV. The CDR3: CASSPPAGVAFF. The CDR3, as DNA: TGTGCCAGCAGCCCACCCGCGGGGGTAGCTTTCTTT. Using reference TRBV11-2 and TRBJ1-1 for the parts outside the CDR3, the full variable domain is EAGVAQSPRYKIIEKRQSVAFWCNPISGHATLYWYQQILGQGPKLLIQFQNNGVVDDSQLPKDRFSAERLKGVDSTLKIQPAKLEDSAVYLCASSPPAGVAFFGQGTRLTVV.

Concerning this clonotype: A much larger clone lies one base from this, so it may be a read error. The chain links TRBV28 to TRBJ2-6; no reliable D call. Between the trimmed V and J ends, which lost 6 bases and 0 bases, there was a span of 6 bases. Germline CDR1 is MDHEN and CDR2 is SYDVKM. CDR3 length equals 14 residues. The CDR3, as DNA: TGTGCCAGCAGCCTCCTCTCTGGGGCCAACGTCCTGACTTTC. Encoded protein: CASSLLSGANVLTF.

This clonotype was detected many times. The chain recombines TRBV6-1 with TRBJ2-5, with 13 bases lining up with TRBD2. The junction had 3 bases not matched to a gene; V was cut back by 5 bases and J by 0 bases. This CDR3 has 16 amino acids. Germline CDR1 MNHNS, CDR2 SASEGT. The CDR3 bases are TGTGCCAGCAGTTATGGGACTAGCGGGGACCAAGAGACCCAGTACTTC. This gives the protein CASSYGTSGDQETQYF.

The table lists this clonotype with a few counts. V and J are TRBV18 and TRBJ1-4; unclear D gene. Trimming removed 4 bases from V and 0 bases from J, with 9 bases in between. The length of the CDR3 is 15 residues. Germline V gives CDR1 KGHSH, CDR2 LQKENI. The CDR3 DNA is TGTGCCAGCTCACGGACGGATACAACTAATGAAAAACTGTTTTTT. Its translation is CASSRTDTTNEKLFF.

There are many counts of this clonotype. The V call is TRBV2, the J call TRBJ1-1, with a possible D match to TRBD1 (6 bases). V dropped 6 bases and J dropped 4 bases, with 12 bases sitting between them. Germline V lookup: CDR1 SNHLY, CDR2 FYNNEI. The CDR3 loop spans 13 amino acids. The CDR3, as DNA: TGTGCCAGCAGAAGACAGGAGGGCACTGAAGCTTTCTTT. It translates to CASRRQEGTEAFF.

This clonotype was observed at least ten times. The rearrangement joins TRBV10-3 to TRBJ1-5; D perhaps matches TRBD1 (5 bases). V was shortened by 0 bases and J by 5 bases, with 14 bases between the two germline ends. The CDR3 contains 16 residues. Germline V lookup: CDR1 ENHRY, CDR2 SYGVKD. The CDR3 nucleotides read TGTGCCATCAGTGAGTCCGGCCAGGGAGGGCATCAGCCCCAGCATTTT. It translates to CAISESGQGGHQPQHF.

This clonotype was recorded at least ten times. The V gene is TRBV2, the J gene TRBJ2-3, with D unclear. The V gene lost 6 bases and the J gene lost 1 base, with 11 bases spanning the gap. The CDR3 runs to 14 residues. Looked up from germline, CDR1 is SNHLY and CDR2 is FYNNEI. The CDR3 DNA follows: TGTGCCAGCAGAGCTTCGGCTGGCACAGATACGCAGTATTTT. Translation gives CASRASAGTDTQYF.

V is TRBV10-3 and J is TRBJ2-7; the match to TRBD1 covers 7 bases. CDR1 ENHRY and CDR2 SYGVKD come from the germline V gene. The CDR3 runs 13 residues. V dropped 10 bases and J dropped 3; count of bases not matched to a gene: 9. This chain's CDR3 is CATGDSSYYEQYF. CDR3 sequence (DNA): TGTGCCACCGGGGACAGCTCCTACTACGAGCAGTACTTC.

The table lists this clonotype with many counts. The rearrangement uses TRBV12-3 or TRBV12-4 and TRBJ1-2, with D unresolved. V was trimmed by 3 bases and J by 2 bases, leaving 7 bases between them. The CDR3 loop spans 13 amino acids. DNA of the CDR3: TGTGCCAGCAGTTTTCGGGAGAACTATGGCTACACCTTC. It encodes CASSFRENYGYTF.

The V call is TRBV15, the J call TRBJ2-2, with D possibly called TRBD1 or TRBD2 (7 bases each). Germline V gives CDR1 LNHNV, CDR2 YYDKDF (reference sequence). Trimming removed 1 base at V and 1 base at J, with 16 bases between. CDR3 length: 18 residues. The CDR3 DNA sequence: TGTGCCACCAGCAGAGCGGGGGGACAGAAGAGGAACACCGGGGAGCTGTTTTTT. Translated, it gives CATSRAGGQKRNTGELFF.

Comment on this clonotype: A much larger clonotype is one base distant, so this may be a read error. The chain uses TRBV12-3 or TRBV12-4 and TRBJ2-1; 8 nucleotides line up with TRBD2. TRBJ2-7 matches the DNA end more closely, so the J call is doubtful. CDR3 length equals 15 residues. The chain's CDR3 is CASSLRRGDYNEQYF. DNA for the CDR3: TGTGCCAGCAGTCTCAGGCGGGGGGACTACAATGAGCAGTACTTC.

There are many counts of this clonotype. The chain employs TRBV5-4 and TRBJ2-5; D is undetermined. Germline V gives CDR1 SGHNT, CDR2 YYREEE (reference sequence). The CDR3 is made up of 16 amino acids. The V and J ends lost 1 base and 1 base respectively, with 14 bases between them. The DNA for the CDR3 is TGTGCCAGCAGCTTGAGGACCGACACCCTCCAAGAGACCCAGTACTTC. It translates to CASSLRTDTLQETQYF.

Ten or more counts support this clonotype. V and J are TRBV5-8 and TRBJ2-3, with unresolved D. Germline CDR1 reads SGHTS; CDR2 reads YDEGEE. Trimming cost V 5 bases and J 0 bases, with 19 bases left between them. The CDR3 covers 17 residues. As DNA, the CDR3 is TGTGCCAGCAGATCTGAGCAGGAATCGTTTAGCACAGATACGCAGTATTTT. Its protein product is CASRSEQESFSTDTQYF.

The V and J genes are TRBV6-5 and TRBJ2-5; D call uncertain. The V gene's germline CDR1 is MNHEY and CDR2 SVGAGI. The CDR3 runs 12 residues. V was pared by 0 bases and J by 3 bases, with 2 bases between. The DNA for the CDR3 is TGTGCCAGCAGTTACTCAAAAGAGACCCAGTACTTC. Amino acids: CASSYSKETQYF.

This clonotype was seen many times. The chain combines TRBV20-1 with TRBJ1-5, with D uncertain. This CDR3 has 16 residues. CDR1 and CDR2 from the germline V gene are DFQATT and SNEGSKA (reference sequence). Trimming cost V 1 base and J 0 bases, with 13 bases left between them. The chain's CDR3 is CSARAEALYSNQPQHF. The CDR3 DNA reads TGCAGTGCTAGAGCGGAAGCTCTTTATAGCAATCAGCCCCAGCATTTT.

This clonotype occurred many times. CDR3 bases: TGTGCCAGCAGCCATGGGGACAGCTCCTACGAGCAGTACTTC. Amino acid sequence: CASSHGDSSYEQYF. The chain employs TRBV3-1 and TRBJ2-7; 7 bases fit TRBD1. This CDR3 spans 14 amino acids. Germline CDR1 reads LGHDT; CDR2 reads YNNKEL (reference sequence). Losses at the gene ends were 3 bases for V and 0 bases for J; bases not matched to a gene: 2.

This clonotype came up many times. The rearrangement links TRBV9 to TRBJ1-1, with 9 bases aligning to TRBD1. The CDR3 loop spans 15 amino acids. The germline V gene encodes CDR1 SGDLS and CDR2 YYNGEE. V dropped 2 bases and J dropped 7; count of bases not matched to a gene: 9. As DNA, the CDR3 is TGTGCCAGCAGCGTGGCCGATCCGGGACAGGGTGAAGCTTTCTTT. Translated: CASSVADPGQGEAFF.

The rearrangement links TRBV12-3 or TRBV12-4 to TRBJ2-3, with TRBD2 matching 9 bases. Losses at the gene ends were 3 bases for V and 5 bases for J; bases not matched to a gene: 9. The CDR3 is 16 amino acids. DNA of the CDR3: TGTGCCAGCAGTTTTAAGGCGGGGGGGGGGATAGATACGCAGTATTTT. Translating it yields CASSFKAGGGIDTQYF.

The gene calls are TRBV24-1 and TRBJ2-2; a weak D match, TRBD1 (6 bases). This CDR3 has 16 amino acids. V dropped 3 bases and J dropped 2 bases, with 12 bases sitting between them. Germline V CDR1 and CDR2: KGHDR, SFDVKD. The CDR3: CATSDLPGQNTGELFF. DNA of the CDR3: TGTGCCACCAGTGATCTTCCGGGACAAAACACCGGGGAGCTGTTTTTT.